The next 27 T cell receptor beta chains were all read from a single sample in a study of Ad26.COV2.S vaccination and SARS-CoV-2 variants. Assay: immunoSEQ multiplex PCR; the TCRdb copy retains only in-frame clones and omits some. The sample holds 300,000 to 450,000 clones, about 90% seen once. The material sequenced was peripheral blood, taken after recovery from COVID-19. The source of these receptors is a human donor who had recovered from COVID-19.

The rearrangement uses TRBV7-2 and TRBJ2-3, with 14 bases aligning to TRBD2. The CDR3 spans 18 residues. Germline V lookup: CDR1 SGHTA, CDR2 FQGNSA. The V and J ends lost 5 bases and 1 base, in that order; junction bases with no gene match: 8. CDR3 in amino acids: CASSLRLAGGLGTDTQYF. CDR3 nucleotides: TGTGCCAGCAGCCTTAGACTAGCGGGGGGGCTCGGCACAGATACGCAGTATTTT.

This clone is a singleton in its sample. The rearrangement uses TRBV6-6 and TRBJ1-2; TRBD1 matches at 8 bases. The CDR3 covers 15 residues. Germline CDR1 and CDR2: MNHNY and SVGAGI (reference sequence). Trimming at V came to 2 bases and at J to 4 bases, leaving 6 bases not matched to a gene. CDR3 sequence: CASSYEGDRTYGYTF. The CDR3 DNA is TGTGCCAGCAGTTACGAGGGGGACAGGACCTATGGCTACACCTTC.

The table lists this clone with a count of one. The chain combines TRBV7-9 with TRBJ1-3, with D perhaps TRBD1 (6 bases). CDR3 size: 15 residues. Germline V gene data show CDR1 as SEHNR and CDR2 as FQNEAQ (reference sequence). Trimming shortened V by 5 bases and J by 2 bases, and 13 bases separated the two germline ends. The CDR3 DNA reads TGTGCCAGCAGCCCAGGGGATGTGACTGGAAACACCATATATTTT. Translated: CASSPGDVTGNTIYF.

The chain uses TRBV19 and TRBJ2-3, with 9 nucleotides matching TRBD2. Losses at the gene ends were 7 bases for V and 2 bases for J; bases not matched to a gene: 10. This CDR3 is 16 amino acids long. Germline V lookup: CDR1 LNHDA, CDR2 SQIVND (reference sequence). In DNA, the CDR3 is TGTGCCAGTACGGGGGCGGCTAGCGGGGCCACAGATACGCAGTATTTT. It specifies CASTGAASGATDTQYF.

The chain is built from TRBV27 and TRBJ1-5, with 9 bases identical to TRBD1. V was pared by 2 bases and J by 1 base, with 6 bases of the junction left unmatched. The CDR3 is 17 amino acids. Germline loops: CDR1 MNHEY, CDR2 SMNVEV (reference sequence). CDR3 protein: CASSLVGQGKSNQPQHF. CDR3 coding DNA: TGTGCCAGCAGTTTAGTAGGACAGGGGAAGAGCAATCAGCCCCAGCATTTT.

The chain is built from TRBV5-1 and TRBJ2-3; D may be TRBD2 (5 bases). Trimming cost V 7 bases and J 5 bases, with 20 bases left between them. CDR1 and CDR2 from the germline V gene are SGHRS and YFSETQ. The CDR3 has 15 amino acids. The CDR3 bases are TGCGCCAGCGGAATGACTACCTTTCTTGTAGATACGCAGTATTTT. Translated, it gives CASGMTTFLVDTQYF.

The gene calls are TRBV7-6 and TRBJ1-5; 9 bases match TRBD1. The germline V gene has CDR1 SGHVS and CDR2 FNYEAQ. This CDR3 has 15 residues. V lost 5 bases and J lost 1; bases outside the gene matches: 3. The CDR3 DNA follows: TGTGCCAGCAGCGCCGGGACAGGGAGCAATCAGCCCCAGCATTTT. Translation: CASSAGTGSNQPQHF. Drawing the rest from reference TRBV7-6 and TRBJ1-5, the complete variable domain is GAGVSQSPRYKVTKRGQDVALRCDPISGHVSLYWYRQALGQGPEFLTYFNYEAQQDKSGLPNDRFSAERPEGSISTLTIQRTEQRDSAMYRCASSAGTGSNQPQHFGDGTRLSIL.

This chain links TRBV29-1 with TRBJ2-5; possibly TRBD2 for D (5 bases). From germline, CDR1 is SQVTM and CDR2 ANQGSEA. The CDR3 contains 12 residues. V was trimmed by 1 base and J by 7 bases, leaving 10 bases between them. The CDR3 protein is CSVEGPAGTQYF. Written as DNA, the CDR3 is TGCAGCGTTGAAGGCCCGGCGGGGACCCAGTACTTC.

V usage is TRBV2 and J usage is TRBJ2-6, with D unresolved. Trimming took off 6 bases at V and 2 bases at J, with 11 bases between the two ends. The CDR3 is made up of 15 amino acids. Germline lookup yields CDR1 SNHLY and CDR2 FYNNEI. CDR3 residues: CASRDVAAGANVLTF. As DNA, the CDR3 is TGTGCCAGCAGGGACGTCGCCGCTGGGGCCAACGTCCTGACTTTC.

The chain carries TRBV5-1 and TRBJ1-1; perhaps TRBD1 as D (6 bases). The V end lost 5 bases, the J end lost 1 base, and 12 bases lay between the germline ends. Germline V CDR1 and CDR2: SGHRS, YFSETQ. CDR3 length: 14 residues. The CDR3 spells CASRGRTENTEAFF. In DNA, the CDR3 is TGCGCCAGCAGGGGGCGGACAGAGAACACTGAAGCTTTCTTT.

The V call is TRBV7-9, the J call TRBJ2-7; 7 nucleotides align to TRBD1. Per the germline V gene, CDR1 is SEHNR and CDR2 is FQNEAQ (reference sequence). The V gene end was trimmed by 4 bases and the J gene end by 4 bases; junction bases not matched to a gene: 19. There are 18 residues in the CDR3. CDR3 sequence reads: CASSSGEGNRGEVYEQYF. As DNA, the CDR3 is TGTGCCAGCAGCTCCGGTGAGGGGAACAGGGGCGAGGTGTACGAGCAGTACTTC.

This chain connects TRBV19 to TRBJ1-1; 8 nucleotides align to TRBD1. The J segment lost 6 bases and the V segment lost 4 bases, leaving 10 bases of the junction unmatched. The CDR3 is 15 residues long. Germline CDR1 LNHDA, CDR2 SQIVND (reference sequence). The CDR3 reads CASSTHDRGRAEAFF. The CDR3 DNA reads as TGTGCCAGTAGTACCCACGACAGGGGAAGAGCTGAAGCTTTCTTT.

This sequence joins TRBV18 and TRBJ1-4, with D hard to call. Trimming removed 3 bases from V and 4 bases from J, with 15 bases in between. CDR1 is KGHSH, CDR2 LQKENI, per germline. The CDR3 sequence is 16 residues long. The CDR3 reads CASSPLTTVDNEKLFF. Written as DNA, the CDR3 is TGTGCCAGCTCACCTCTAACGACGGTTGATAATGAAAAACTGTTTTTT. The entire variable domain, with the rest obtained from reference TRBV18 and TRBJ1-4, is as follows: NAGVMQNPRHLVRRRGQEARLRCSPMKGHSHVYWYRQLPEEGLKFMVYLQKENIIDESGMPKERFSAEFPKEGPSILRIQQVVRGDSAAYFCASSPLTTVDNEKLFFGSGTQLSVL.

This clone was detected only once. The V gene is TRBV6-1, the J gene TRBJ1-1, with unresolved D. Trimming removed 2 bases at V and 11 bases at J, with 12 bases between. The CDR3 runs 12 residues. Germline loops: CDR1 MNHNS, CDR2 SASEGT. In DNA form, the CDR3 reads TGTGCCAGCAGTGAAACGAGAGGATGGGCTTTCTTT. This sequence encodes CASSETRGWAFF.

The CDR3 bases are TGTGCCAGCTCACCGGGTTCGTCGCCGTTTAATGAAAAACTGTTTTTT. This codes for CASSPGSSPFNEKLFF. The chain links TRBV18 to TRBJ1-4; D ambiguous. V was pared by 3 bases and J by 4 bases, with 15 bases between. Germline assignment: CDR1 KGHSH and CDR2 LQKENI. The CDR3 length is 16 residues. The full variable domain, its missing parts supplied by reference TRBV18 and TRBJ1-4, is NAGVMQNPRHLVRRRGQEARLRCSPMKGHSHVYWYRQLPEEGLKFMVYLQKENIIDESGMPKERFSAEFPKEGPSILRIQQVVRGDSAAYFCASSPGSSPFNEKLFFGSGTQLSVL.

The chain uses TRBV7-2 and TRBJ2-3; D may be TRBD2 (5 bases). V was clipped by 5 bases and J by 2 bases, with 8 bases between them. CDR3 length equals 13 residues. CDR1 SGHTA and CDR2 FQGNSA come from the germline V gene. The CDR3 bases are TGTGCCAGCAGCCGGGATTTCACAGATACGCAGTATTTT. Amino acids: CASSRDFTDTQYF.

This chain connects TRBV5-6 to TRBJ1-2; a weak D match, TRBD1 (5 bases). Germline values: CDR1 SGHDT, CDR2 YYEEEE. The CDR3 contains 16 residues. V was trimmed by 5 bases and J by 3 bases, leaving 20 bases between them. CDR3 residues: CASRKDAGIGDYGYTF. In DNA, the CDR3 is TGTGCCAGCAGGAAAGACGCAGGGATCGGGGACTATGGCTACACCTTC.

This clone was counted a single time. V and J are TRBV3-1 (or the pseudogene TRBV3-2) and TRBJ1-2, with unresolved D. The CDR3 has 13 residues. Trimming stripped 2 bases from V and 8 bases from J, with 12 bases between. The germline gives CDR1 LGHDT, CDR2 YNNKEL (reference sequence). CDR3 amino acids: CASSQRQERGYTF. The CDR3 DNA reads as TGTGCCAGCAGCCAAAGGCAGGAAAGGGGCTACACCTTC.

The chain employs TRBV27 and TRBJ1-1, with TRBD1 matching 7 bases. The CDR3 runs to 16 residues. Germline values: CDR1 MNHEY, CDR2 SMNVEV (reference sequence). V lost 3 bases and J lost 1; bases outside the gene matches: 8. Here the CDR3 DNA reads TGTGCCAGCAGTTTCCTTTATGACAGGGAGAACACTGAAGCTTTCTTT. Its translation is CASSFLYDRENTEAFF.

The rearrangement joins TRBV29-1 to TRBJ1-1, with 8 bases lining up with TRBD1. After removal of 7 bases from V and 1 base from J, the junction contained 5 bases not matched to a gene. Germline CDR1 and CDR2: SQVTM and ANQGSEA. This CDR3 spans 13 amino acids. CDR3: CSGGQGENTEAFF. The CDR3 DNA reads TGCAGCGGTGGACAGGGTGAGAACACTGAAGCTTTCTTT. The whole variable domain, remainder taken from reference TRBV29-1 and TRBJ1-1, is SAVISQKPSRDICQRGTSLTIQCQVDSQVTMMFWYRQQPGQSLTLIATANQGSEATYESGFVIDKFPISRPNLTFSTLTVSNMSPEDSSIYLCSGGQGENTEAFFGQGTRLTVV.

This rearrangement joins TRBV3-1 (or the pseudogene TRBV3-2) to TRBJ1-2; D gene ambiguous. Deletions cut 0 bases from V and 2 bases from J, with 13 bases between. This CDR3 has 16 residues. CDR1 is LGHDT and CDR2 is YNNKEL in the germline V gene (reference sequence). The CDR3 is CASSQDLSSPNYGYTF. As DNA, the CDR3 is TGTGCCAGCAGCCAAGATCTGTCCAGTCCCAACTATGGCTACACCTTC.

CDR3: CASSFGFSTDTQYF. CDR3 DNA: TGTGCCAGCAGCTTCGGATTTAGCACAGATACGCAGTATTTT. The chain carries TRBV11-2 and TRBJ2-3; D call uncertain. V was clipped by 3 bases and J by 0 bases, with 7 bases between them. CDR1 SGHAT and CDR2 FQNNGV come from the germline V gene. The CDR3 sequence is 14 residues long.

The chain links TRBV14 to TRBJ2-1; D gene uncertain. V lost 2 bases, J lost 6 bases, and 8 bases lay in between. Germline V lookup: CDR1 SGHDN, CDR2 FVKESK. This CDR3 has 13 amino acids. CDR3 bases: TGTGCCAGCAGCCAAAACGGTACCAATGAGCAGTTCTTC. This encodes CASSQNGTNEQFF.

J is TRBJ1-1 and V is TRBV10-3, with TRBD1 identical over 8 bases. Germline values: CDR1 ENHRY, CDR2 SYGVKD. Trimming cost V 0 bases and J 1 base; bases outside gene matches: 7. This CDR3 has 17 amino acids. This CDR3 reads CAISESWTGRENTEAFF. The CDR3 DNA is TGTGCCATCAGTGAGTCCTGGACAGGGAGGGAGAACACTGAAGCTTTCTTT.

The chain links TRBV4-1 to TRBJ1-3, with D unresolved. V was trimmed by 5 bases and J by 6 bases, leaving 17 bases between them. CDR1 and CDR2 (germline): MGHRA, YSYEKL. CDR3 length: 15 residues. The CDR3 sequence: CASSSVYLGENTIYF. The CDR3 region has the DNA TGCGCCAGCAGCTCCGTGTATTTGGGCGAAAACACCATATATTTT.

This sequence joins TRBV14 and TRBJ1-1; 7 nucleotides match TRBD1. Germline values: CDR1 SGHDN, CDR2 FVKESK. This CDR3 has 15 amino acids. The V and J ends lost 4 bases and 0 bases, in that order; junction bases with no gene match: 5. CDR3 nucleotides: TGTGCCAGCAGCCCAAGGGACAGACTGAACACTGAAGCTTTCTTT. It specifies CASSPRDRLNTEAFF.

This rearrangement joins TRBV5-8 to TRBJ1-5; D not certain. V lost 2 bases and J lost 3, with 9 bases in between. The CDR3 is made up of 14 amino acids. Germline V gene sequence: CDR1 SGHTS, CDR2 YDEGEE. The DNA of the CDR3 is TGTGCCAGCAGCTTTAAGGCGGACAATCAGCCCCAGCATTTT. This sequence encodes CASSFKADNQPQHF. The whole variable domain, remainder taken from reference TRBV5-8 and TRBJ1-5, is EAGVTQSPTHLIKTRGQQATLRCSPISGHTSVYWYQQALGLGLQFLLWYDEGEERNRGNFPPRFSGRQFPNYSSELNVNALELEDSALYLCASSFKADNQPQHFGDGTRLSIL.